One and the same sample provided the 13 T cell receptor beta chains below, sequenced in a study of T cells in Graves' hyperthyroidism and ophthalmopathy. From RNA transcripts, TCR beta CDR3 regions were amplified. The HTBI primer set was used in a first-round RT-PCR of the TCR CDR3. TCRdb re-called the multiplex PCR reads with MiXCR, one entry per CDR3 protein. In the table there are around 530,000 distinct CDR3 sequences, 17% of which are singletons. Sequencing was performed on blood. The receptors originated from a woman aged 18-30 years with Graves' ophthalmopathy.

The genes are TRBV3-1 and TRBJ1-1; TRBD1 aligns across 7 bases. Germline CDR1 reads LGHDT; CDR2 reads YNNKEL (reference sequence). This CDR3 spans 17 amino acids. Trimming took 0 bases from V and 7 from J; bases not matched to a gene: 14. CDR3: CASSQEIKTGSLFEAFF. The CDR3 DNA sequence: TGTGCCAGCAGCCAAGAAATCAAGACAGGGAGCCTTTTTGAAGCTTTCTTT.

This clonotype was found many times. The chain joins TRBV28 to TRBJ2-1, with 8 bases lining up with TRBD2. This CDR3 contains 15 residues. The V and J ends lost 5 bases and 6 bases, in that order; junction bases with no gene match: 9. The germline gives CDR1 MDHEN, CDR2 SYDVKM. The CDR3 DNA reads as TGTGCCAGCAGTCCCCCCGGGACTAGTGGCAATGAGCAGTTCTTC. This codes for CASSPPGTSGNEQFF.

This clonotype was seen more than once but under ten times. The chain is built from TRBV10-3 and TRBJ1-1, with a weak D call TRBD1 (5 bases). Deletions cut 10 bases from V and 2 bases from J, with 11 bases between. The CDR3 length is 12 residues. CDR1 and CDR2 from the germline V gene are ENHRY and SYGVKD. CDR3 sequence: CARGRDNTEAFF. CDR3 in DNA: TGTGCCAGGGGTAGGGACAACACTGAAGCTTTCTTT.

The CDR3 sequence is CASSFTTGQETQYF. CDR3 DNA: TGTGCCAGCAGTTTTACGACGGGCCAAGAGACCCAGTACTTC. The chain uses TRBV27 and TRBJ2-5; the D is unclear. V dropped 3 bases and J dropped 1 base, with 9 bases sitting between them. Germline V gene sequence: CDR1 MNHEY, CDR2 SMNVEV (reference sequence). The CDR3 runs 14 residues.

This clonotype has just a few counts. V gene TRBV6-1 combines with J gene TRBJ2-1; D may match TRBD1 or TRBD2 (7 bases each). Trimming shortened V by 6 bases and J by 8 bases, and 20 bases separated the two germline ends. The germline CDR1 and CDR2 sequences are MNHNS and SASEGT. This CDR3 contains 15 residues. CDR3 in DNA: TGTGCCAGCAGCAGGGGGACTACCACTGGGGATGAGCAGTTCTTC. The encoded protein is CASSRGTTTGDEQFF.

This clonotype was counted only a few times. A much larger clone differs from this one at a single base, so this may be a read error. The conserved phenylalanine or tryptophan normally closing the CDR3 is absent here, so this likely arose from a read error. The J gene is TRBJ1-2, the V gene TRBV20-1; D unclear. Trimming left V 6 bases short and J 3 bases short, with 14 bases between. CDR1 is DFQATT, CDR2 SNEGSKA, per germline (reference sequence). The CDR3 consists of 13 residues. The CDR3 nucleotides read TGCAGTGCCACAAGGTGGCAGGACTATGGCTACACCCTC. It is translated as CSATRWQDYGYTL.

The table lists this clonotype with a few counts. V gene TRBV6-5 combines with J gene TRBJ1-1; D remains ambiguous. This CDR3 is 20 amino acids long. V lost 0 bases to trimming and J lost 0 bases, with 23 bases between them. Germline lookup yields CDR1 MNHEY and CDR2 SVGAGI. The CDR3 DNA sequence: TGTGCCAGCAGTTACTCCCTTTACTCTTCCCTTTCTACAATGAACACTGAAGCTTTCTTT. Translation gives CASSYSLYSSLSTMNTEAFF.

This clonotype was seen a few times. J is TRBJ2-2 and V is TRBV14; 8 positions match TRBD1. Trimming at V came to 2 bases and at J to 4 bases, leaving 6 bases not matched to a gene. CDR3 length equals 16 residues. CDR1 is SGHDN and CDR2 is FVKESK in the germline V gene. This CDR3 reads CASSQLFDRGTGELFF. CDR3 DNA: TGTGCCAGCAGCCAATTATTCGACAGGGGCACCGGGGAGCTGTTTTTT.

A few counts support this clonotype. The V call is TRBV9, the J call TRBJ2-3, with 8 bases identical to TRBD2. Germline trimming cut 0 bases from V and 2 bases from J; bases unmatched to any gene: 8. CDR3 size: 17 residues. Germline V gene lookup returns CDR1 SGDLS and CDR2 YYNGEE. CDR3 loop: CASSVDSGGDITDTQYF. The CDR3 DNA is TGTGCCAGCAGCGTAGATTCGGGGGGGGACATCACAGATACGCAGTATTTT.

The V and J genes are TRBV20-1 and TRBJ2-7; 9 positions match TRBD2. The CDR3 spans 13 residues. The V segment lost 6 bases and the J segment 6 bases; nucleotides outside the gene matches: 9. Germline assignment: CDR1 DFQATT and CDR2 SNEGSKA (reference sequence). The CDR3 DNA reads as TGCAGTGCCGAGGGACTAGCCGCCTCCGAGCAGTACTTC. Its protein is CSAEGLAASEQYF.

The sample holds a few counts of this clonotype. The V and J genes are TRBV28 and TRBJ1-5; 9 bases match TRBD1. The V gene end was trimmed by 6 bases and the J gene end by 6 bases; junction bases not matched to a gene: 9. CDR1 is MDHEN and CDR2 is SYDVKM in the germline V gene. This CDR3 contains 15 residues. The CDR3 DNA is TGTGCCAGCAGATACCGGGACAGGGCTTTTCAGCCCCAGCATTTT. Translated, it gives CASRYRDRAFQPQHF.

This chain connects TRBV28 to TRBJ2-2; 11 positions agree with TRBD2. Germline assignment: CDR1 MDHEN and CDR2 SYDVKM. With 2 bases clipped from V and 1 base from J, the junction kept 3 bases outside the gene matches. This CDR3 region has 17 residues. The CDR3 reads CASSLAGLAVNTGELFF. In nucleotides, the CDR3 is TGTGCCAGCAGTTTAGCGGGACTAGCGGTGAACACCGGGGAGCTGTTTTTT. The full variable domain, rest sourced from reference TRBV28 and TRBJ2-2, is DVKVTQSSRYLVKRTGEKVFLECVQDMDHENMFWYRQDPGLGLRLIYFSYDVKMKEKGDIPEGYSVSREKKERFSLILESASTNQTSMYLCASSLAGLAVNTGELFFGEGSRLTVL.

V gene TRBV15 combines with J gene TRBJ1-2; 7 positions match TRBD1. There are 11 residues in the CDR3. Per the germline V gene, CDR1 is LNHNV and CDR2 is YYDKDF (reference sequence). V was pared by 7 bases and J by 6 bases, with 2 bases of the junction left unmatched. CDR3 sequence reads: CATIDRDGYTF. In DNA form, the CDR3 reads TGTGCCACCATAGACAGGGATGGCTACACCTTC.